The sample holds a few counts of the clone carrying this TCR beta chain. Its antigen is unknown. These data come from a study of blood T cells in healthy people across ages. It was with a sample-barcoded 5' primer and a J-beta primer mix that a second PCR of roughly 6 to 11 cycles was run. One entry per CDR3 protein, called by TCRdb with MiXCR from the 5' RACE reads. The profile shows over 950,000 distinct CDR3 sequences, roughly half of them singletons. The study's findings and limits: Older age coincided with a roughly linear decline in TCR beta diversity per million T cells. Naive T cell percentage showed a strong correlation with TCR beta diversity.

Germline CDR1 and CDR2: MNHNS and SASEGT. There are 15 residues in the CDR3. V was clipped by 7 bases and J by 4 bases; unmatched bases: 7. Samples each had at least 5 micrograms of total RNA extracted. Sequencing was done on a sample of blood. V gene TRBV6-1 combines with J gene TRBJ2-3, with 11 bases that match TRBD2. The source is an older woman in good health. CDR3 in amino acids: CASNLLAGAPDTQYF. The CDR3 DNA sequence: TGTGCCAGCAACCTACTAGCGGGAGCGCCAGATACGCAGTATTTT.